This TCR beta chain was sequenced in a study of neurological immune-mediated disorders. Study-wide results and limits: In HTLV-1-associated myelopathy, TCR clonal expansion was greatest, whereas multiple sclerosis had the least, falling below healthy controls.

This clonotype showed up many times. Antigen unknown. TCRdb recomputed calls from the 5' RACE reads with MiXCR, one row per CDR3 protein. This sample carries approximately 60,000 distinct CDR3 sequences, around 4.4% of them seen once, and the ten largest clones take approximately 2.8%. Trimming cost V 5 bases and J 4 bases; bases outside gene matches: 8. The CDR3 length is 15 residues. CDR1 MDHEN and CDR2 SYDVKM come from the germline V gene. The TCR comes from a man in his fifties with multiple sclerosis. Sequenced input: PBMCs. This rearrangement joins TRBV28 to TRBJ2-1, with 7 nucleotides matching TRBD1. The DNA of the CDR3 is TGTGCCAGCAGTCGTATTAAGGGACAGTACAATGAGCAGTTCTTC. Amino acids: CASSRIKGQYNEQFF.